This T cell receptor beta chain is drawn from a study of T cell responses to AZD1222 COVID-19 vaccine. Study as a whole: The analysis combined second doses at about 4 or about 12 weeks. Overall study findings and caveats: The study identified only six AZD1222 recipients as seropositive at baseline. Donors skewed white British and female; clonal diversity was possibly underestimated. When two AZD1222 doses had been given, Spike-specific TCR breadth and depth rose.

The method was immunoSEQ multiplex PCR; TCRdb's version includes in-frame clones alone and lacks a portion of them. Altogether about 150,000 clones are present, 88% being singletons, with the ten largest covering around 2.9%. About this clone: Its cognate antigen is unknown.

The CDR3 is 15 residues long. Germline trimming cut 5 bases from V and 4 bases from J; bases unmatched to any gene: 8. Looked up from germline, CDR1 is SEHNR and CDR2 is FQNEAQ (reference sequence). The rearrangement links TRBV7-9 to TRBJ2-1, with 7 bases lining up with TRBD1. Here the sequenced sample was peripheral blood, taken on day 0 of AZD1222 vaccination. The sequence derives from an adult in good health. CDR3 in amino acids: CASSLDREKYNEQFF. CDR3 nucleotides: TGTGCCAGCAGCCTCGACAGGGAAAAATACAATGAGCAGTTCTTC. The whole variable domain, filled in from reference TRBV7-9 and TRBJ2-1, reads DTGVSQNPRHKITKRGQNVTFRCDPISEHNRLYWYRQTLGQGPEFLTYFQNEAQLEKSRLLSDRFSAERPKGSFSTLEIQRTEQGDSAMYLCASSLDREKYNEQFFGPGTRLTVL.